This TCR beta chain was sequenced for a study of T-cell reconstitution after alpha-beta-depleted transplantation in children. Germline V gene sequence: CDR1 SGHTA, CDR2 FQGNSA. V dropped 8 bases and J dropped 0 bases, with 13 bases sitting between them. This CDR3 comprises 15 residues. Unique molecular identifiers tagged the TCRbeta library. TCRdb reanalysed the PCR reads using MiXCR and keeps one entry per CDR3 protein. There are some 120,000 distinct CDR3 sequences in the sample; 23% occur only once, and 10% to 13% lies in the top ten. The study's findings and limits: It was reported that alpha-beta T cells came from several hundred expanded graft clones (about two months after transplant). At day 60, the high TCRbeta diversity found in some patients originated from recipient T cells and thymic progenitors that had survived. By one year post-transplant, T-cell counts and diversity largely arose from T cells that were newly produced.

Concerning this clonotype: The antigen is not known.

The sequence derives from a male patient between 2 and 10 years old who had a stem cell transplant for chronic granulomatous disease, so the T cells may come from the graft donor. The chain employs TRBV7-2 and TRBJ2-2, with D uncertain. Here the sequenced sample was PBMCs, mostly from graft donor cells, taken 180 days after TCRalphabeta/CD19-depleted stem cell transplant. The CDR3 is CASRSGGANTGELFF. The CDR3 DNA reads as TGTGCCAGCCGTTCGGGCGGCGCGAACACCGGGGAGCTGTTTTTT.